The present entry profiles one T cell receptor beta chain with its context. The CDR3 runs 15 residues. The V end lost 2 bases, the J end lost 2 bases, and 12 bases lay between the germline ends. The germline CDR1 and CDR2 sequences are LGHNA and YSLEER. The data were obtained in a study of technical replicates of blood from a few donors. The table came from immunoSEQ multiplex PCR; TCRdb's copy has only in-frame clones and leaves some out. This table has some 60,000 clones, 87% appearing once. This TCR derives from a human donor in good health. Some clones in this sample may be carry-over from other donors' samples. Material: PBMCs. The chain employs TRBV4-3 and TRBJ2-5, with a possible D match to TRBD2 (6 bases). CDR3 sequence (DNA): TGCGCCAGCAGCCAAATGTTTAGCGGTCAAGAGACCCAGTACTTC. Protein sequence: CASSQMFSGQETQYF.